Each of the 19 T cell receptor beta chains below was sequenced from the same sample in a study of blood T cell repertoires in COVID-19. Clones were read by immunoSEQ multiplex PCR, and TCRdb kept only the in-frame ones, dropping some. This sample has some 110,000 clones, with over 80% found just once. The sample taken for sequencing was peripheral blood. These receptors all stem from a man aged 30 to 45 with acute or convalescent COVID-19.

The chain employs TRBV9 and TRBJ1-5, with D unclear. CDR1 is SGDLS and CDR2 is YYNGEE in the germline V gene. The V gene lost 4 bases and the J gene lost 8 bases, with 16 bases spanning the gap. The CDR3 has 14 residues. CDR3 sequence: CASSRGEGQEPQHF. CDR3 nucleotide sequence: TGTGCCAGCAGCCGGGGTGAGGGCCAGGAGCCCCAGCATTTT.

This chain uses TRBV19 with TRBJ2-1; 9 bases map to TRBD1. V was clipped by 7 bases and J by 7 bases; unmatched bases: 11. Germline V lookup: CDR1 LNHDA, CDR2 SQIVND (reference sequence). The CDR3 is 15 amino acids. DNA for the CDR3: TGTGCCAGTACTAAGAACCGGGACAGGGTTAATGAGCAGTTCTTC. Residues: CASTKNRDRVNEQFF.

This clone occurred a few times. V usage is TRBV3-1 (or the pseudogene TRBV3-2) and J usage is TRBJ1-3; D may be TRBD1 (6 bases). CDR1 and CDR2 (germline): LGHDT, YNNKEL (reference sequence). CDR3 length equals 20 residues. Trimming shortened V by 0 bases and J by 0 bases, and 21 bases separated the two germline ends. The DNA for the CDR3 is TGTGCCAGCAGCCAAGATGGCCCCCCCGGACAGTCCAGCTCTGGAAACACCATATATTTT. Translation gives CASSQDGPPGQSSSGNTIYF.

The V call is TRBV6-5, the J call TRBJ1-1; 7 nucleotides agree with TRBD1. V trimming: 7 bases; J trimming: 3 bases; junction bases outside the gene matches: 11. In germline, CDR1 is MNHEY, CDR2 SVGAGI. This CDR3 spans 15 amino acids. The CDR3 coding sequence is TGTGCCAGCACGAACGACAGGGATTGGGACACTGAAGCTTTCTTT. Protein: CASTNDRDWDTEAFF.

The chain couples TRBV9 to TRBJ2-3; 8 bases agree with TRBD1. The CDR3 contains 13 residues. The germline gives CDR1 SGDLS, CDR2 YYNGEE. Trimming cost V 4 bases and J 6 bases; bases outside gene matches: 4. The CDR3 is CASSPHRGDTQYF. CDR3 in DNA: TGTGCCAGCAGCCCTCACAGGGGGGATACGCAGTATTTT.

This clone turned up a few times. Sequence at one end of the junction differs from germline and may be a read error. CDR3 DNA: TGTGCTAGCAGCTTACAGGTGACAGCGAACACCGGGGAGCTGTTTTTT. Protein product: CASSLQVTANTGELFF. The chain carries TRBV7-7 and TRBJ2-2, with D perhaps matching TRBD1 (5 bases). The CDR3 totals 16 residues. The germline CDR1 and CDR2 sequences are SSHAT and FNYEAQ (reference sequence).

This chain joins TRBV3-1 (or the pseudogene TRBV3-2) and TRBJ1-2, with TRBD1 matching over 7 bases. The CDR3 is made up of 13 amino acids. With V trimmed by 4 bases and J by 2 bases, 1 base remained unmatched. Germline CDR1 is LGHDT and CDR2 is YNNKEL (reference sequence). The CDR3, as DNA: TGTGCCAGCAGCCTACAGGGGAACTATGGCTACACCTTC. This encodes CASSLQGNYGYTF.

This clone is a singleton in its sample. The V gene is TRBV7-2, the J gene TRBJ2-7; D may be TRBD2 (7 bases). Deletions cut 4 bases from V and 0 bases from J, with 16 bases between. This CDR3 is 16 amino acids long. Germline-derived CDR1 and CDR2 are SGHTA and FQGNSA. This CDR3 reads CASSSGGGVSSYEQYF. The CDR3 bases are TGTGCCAGCAGCTCAGGAGGGGGGGTTAGCTCCTACGAGCAGTACTTC. Filled out from reference TRBV7-2 and TRBJ2-7, the complete variable domain reads GAGVSQSPSNKVTEKGKDVELRCDPISGHTALYWYRQSLGQGLEFLIYFQGNSAPDKSGLPSDRFSAERTGGSVSTLTIQRTQQEDSAVYLCASSSGGGVSSYEQYFGPGTRLTVT.

This clone showed up just a few times. The V and J genes are TRBV11-2 and TRBJ2-3; no clear D gene. This CDR3 has 15 amino acids. Trimming took 0 bases from V and 4 from J, leaving 11 bases between them. Germline CDR1 SGHAT, CDR2 FQNNGV. The CDR3 DNA reads as TGTGCCAGCAGCTTAGACCCCAGCGAAGCAGATACGCAGTATTTT. This encodes CASSLDPSEADTQYF. The complete variable domain, with remaining parts taken from reference TRBV11-2 and TRBJ2-3, reads EAGVAQSPRYKIIEKRQSVAFWCNPISGHATLYWYQQILGQGPKLLIQFQNNGVVDDSQLPKDRFSAERLKGVDSTLKIQPAKLEDSAVYLCASSLDPSEADTQYFGPGTRLTVL.

Comments on this clone: The junction departs from the called germline gene at one end, perhaps through a read error. This chain joins TRBV7-7 and TRBJ2-2; 14 bases are shared with TRBD2. Germline-derived CDR1 and CDR2 are SSHAT and FNYEAQ (reference sequence). This CDR3 is 16 amino acids long. The CDR3 DNA reads TGTGCTAGCAGTACCGGGACTAGCGGGAGCGCCGGGGAGCTGTTTTTT. Translation gives CASSTGTSGSAGELFF.

This clone appeared a few times. The chain is built from TRBV10-3 and TRBJ2-7, with 9 bases that match TRBD1. The CDR3 has 14 amino acids. Losses at the gene ends were 7 bases for V and 7 bases for J; bases not matched to a gene: 11. Germline CDR1 ENHRY, CDR2 SYGVKD. This CDR3 is CAITRGTGLGEQYF. Written as DNA, the CDR3 is TGTGCCATCACCCGGGGGACAGGGCTGGGGGAGCAGTACTTC.

The genes are TRBV7-8 and TRBJ1-5; D remains ambiguous. Germline V gene data show CDR1 as SGHVS and CDR2 as FQNEAQ. The CDR3 totals 17 residues. With 3 bases removed from V and 4 bases from J, the gap between germline ends came to 19 bases. CDR3 in DNA: TGTGCCAGCAGCTTTTTCAACCTTTCAACCCTAAATCAGCCCCAGCATTTT. This gives the protein CASSFFNLSTLNQPQHF.

J is TRBJ2-5 and V is TRBV4-3; 14 bases align to TRBD2. Trimming cost V 1 base and J 11 bases; bases outside gene matches: 3. The V gene's germline CDR1 is LGHNA and CDR2 YSLEER. This CDR3 contains 14 residues. CDR3 amino acids: CASSQGLAGGRQYF. CDR3 in DNA: TGCGCCAGCAGCCAAGGACTAGCGGGGGGGCGGCAGTACTTC.

The sample holds a few counts of this clone. The rearrangement links TRBV19 to TRBJ1-5; D is possibly TRBD1 (6 bases). This CDR3 spans 13 amino acids. Between the trimmed V and J ends, which lost 6 bases and 4 bases, there was a span of 10 bases. Per the germline V gene, CDR1 is LNHDA and CDR2 is SQIVND (reference sequence). The CDR3 sequence: CASRNRVNQPQHF. CDR3 coding DNA: TGTGCCAGTAGGAACAGGGTAAATCAGCCCCAGCATTTT.

This clone was seen a handful of times. The V call is TRBV5-1, the J call TRBJ1-4, with D perhaps TRBD1 (5 bases). The CDR3 is made up of 16 amino acids. V lost 0 bases and J lost 4, with 13 bases in between. CDR1 is SGHRS, CDR2 YFSETQ, per germline. This CDR3 reads CASSLGTTWDNEKLFF. The CDR3 bases are TGCGCCAGCAGCTTGGGGACAACCTGGGATAATGAAAAACTGTTTTTT.

J is TRBJ2-2 and V is TRBV6-5; 10 bases align to TRBD2. CDR1 MNHEY and CDR2 SVGAGI come from the germline V gene. V dropped 7 bases and J dropped 5; count of bases not matched to a gene: 7. The CDR3 contains 15 residues. CDR3 DNA sequence: TGTGCCAGCACCTCCCTAGCGGGGGTAACCGGGGAGCTGTTTTTT. Encoded protein: CASTSLAGVTGELFF.

This clone was counted once. The chain combines TRBV5-4 with TRBJ1-2; TRBD1 might be the D (6 bases). Germline CDR1 reads SGHNT; CDR2 reads YYREEE (reference sequence). V dropped 3 bases and J dropped 0 bases, with 18 bases sitting between them. The CDR3 is 17 amino acids. CDR3 nucleotide sequence: TGTGCCAGCAGCTGGGAGGGGGGGACCCAGGCTAACTATGGCTACACCTTC. Translation gives CASSWEGGTQANYGYTF.

The table lists this clone with a few counts. This rearrangement joins TRBV14 to TRBJ2-6, with D possibly being TRBD2 (6 bases). Per the germline V gene, CDR1 is SGHDN and CDR2 is FVKESK. Trimming pared 4 bases from V and 2 bases from J, leaving 9 bases between. This CDR3 has 15 residues. CDR3 in DNA: TGTGCCAGCAGCCCCTCGGGAGCTGGGGCCAACGTCCTGACTTTC. It is translated as CASSPSGAGANVLTF.

V and J are TRBV2 and TRBJ1-1; no clear D. Trimming took off 5 bases at V and 0 bases at J, with 10 bases between the two ends. CDR1 is SNHLY, CDR2 FYNNEI, per germline. This CDR3 is 14 amino acids long. The CDR3 nucleotides read TGTGCCAGCAGTTATCAGGCTATGAACACTGAAGCTTTCTTT. It translates to CASSYQAMNTEAFF.